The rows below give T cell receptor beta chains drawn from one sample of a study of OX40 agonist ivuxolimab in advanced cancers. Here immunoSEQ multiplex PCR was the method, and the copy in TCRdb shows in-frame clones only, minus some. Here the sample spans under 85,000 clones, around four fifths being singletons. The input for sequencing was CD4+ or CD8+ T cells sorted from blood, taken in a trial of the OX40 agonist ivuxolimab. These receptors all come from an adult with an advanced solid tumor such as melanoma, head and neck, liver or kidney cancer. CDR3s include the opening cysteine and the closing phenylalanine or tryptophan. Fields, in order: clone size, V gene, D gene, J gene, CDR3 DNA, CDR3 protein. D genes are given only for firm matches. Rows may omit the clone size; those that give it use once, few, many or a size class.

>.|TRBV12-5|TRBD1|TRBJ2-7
TGTGCTAGTGGTTCCCGACAGGGGCTCTACGAGCAGTACTTC
CASGSRQGLYEQYF
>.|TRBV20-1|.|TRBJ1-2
TGCAGTGCTAAAGACGGCTATGGCTACACCTTC
CSAKDGYGYTF
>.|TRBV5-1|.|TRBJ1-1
TGCGCCAGCAGGTCCCACGGGGGGAGGAACCGAATGAACACTGAAGCTTTCTTT
CASRSHGGRNRMNTEAFF
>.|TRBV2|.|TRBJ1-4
.
CASSEVGQGTF
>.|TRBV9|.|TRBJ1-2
TGTGCCAGCAGCGTAGAGACGGAGGGGTTTGGCTACACCTTC
CASSVETEGFGYTF
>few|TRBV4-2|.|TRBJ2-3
TGTGCCAGCAGCCCGGGTCCCCAGGGGAGCACAGATACGCAGTATTTT
CASSPGPQGSTDTQYF
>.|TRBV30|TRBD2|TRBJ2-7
TGTGCCTGGAGTTGGGAGGGCGAGCAGTACTTC
CAWSWEGEQYF
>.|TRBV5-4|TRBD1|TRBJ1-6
TGTGCCAGCAGCTTGCCAGGGGGGCACCTCCACTTT
CASSLPGGHLHF
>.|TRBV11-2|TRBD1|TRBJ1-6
TGTGCCAGCAGCGACGTGGGCAGGGGGGCTTATAATTCACCCCTCCACTTT
CASSDVGRGAYNSPLHF
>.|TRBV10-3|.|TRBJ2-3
TGTGCCATCAGTGAGTGGCCCACAGATACGCAGTATTTT
CAISEWPTDTQYF
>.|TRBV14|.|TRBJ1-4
TGTGCCAGCAGCCAACTACAGTATGAAAAACTGTTTTTT
CASSQLQYEKLFF
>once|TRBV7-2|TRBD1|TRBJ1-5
TGTGCCAGCAGCTTAGATTCGGGGGCAGGGGGCGGTCAGCCCCAGCATTTT
CASSLDSGAGGGQPQHF
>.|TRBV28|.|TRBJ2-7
TGTGCCAGCAGTTTATTGAGCTACGAGCAGTACTTC
CASSLLSYEQYF
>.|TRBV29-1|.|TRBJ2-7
TGCAGCGTTGACCTCCTGGGAGACTCCCCTAGTCTCGAGCAGTACTTC
CSVDLLGDSPSLEQYF
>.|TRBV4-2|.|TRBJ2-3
TGTGCCAGCAGCCAAGAGGTTCAGGGGGGAGTTAAAACAGATACGCAGTATTTT
CASSQEVQGGVKTDTQYF
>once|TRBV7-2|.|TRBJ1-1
TGTGCCAGCAGCCAGAACCGGGACCCCACTGAAGCTTTCTTT
CASSQNRDPTEAFF
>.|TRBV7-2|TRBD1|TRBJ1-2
TGTGCCAGCAGCTCCGGTCCCGGGACAGGGAACTATGGCTACACCTTC
CASSSGPGTGNYGYTF
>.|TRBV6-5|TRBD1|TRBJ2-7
TGTGCCAGCAGCCAAAAGACAGGGGATATTTACGAGCAGTACTTC
CASSQKTGDIYEQYF
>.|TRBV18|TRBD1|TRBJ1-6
TGTGCCAGCTCACCCGACAGGGCCTTGTCCTATAATTCACCCCTCCACTTT
CASSPDRALSYNSPLHF
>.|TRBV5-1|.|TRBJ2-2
TGCGCCAGCAGCTTTGACAGCCGGAACACCGGGGAGCTGTTTTTT
CASSFDSRNTGELFF
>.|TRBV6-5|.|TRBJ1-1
TGTGCCAGCAGCTTCCCGCCAGGCTCTGAAGCTTTCTTT
CASSFPPGSEAFF
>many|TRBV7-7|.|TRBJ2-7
TGTGCTAGCAGCTATTGGACGGGAGAGGAGCAGTACTTC
CASSYWTGEEQYF
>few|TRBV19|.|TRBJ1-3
TGTGCCAGTAGCCCCGGGTCCAGGGGCATATATTTT
CASSPGSRGIYF
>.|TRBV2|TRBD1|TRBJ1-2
TGTGCCAGCAGCCGGGGGACAGGGGCTAACTATGGCTACACCTTC
CASSRGTGANYGYTF
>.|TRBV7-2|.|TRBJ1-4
TGTGCCAGCAGCTTGGGGGGGCGGCCTAATGAAAAACTGTTTTTT
CASSLGGRPNEKLFF
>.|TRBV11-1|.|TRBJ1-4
TGTGCCAGCAGCTCAGACAGCACCGGGATTTGGGGTGAAAAACTGTTTTTT
CASSSDSTGIWGEKLFF